This TCR beta chain was profiled in a study of shared clonotypes between healthy human individuals. This clone was detected once. This sample includes further DNA sequences coding for the same CDR3. The method was immunoSEQ multiplex PCR; TCRdb's version includes in-frame clones alone and lacks a portion of them. Counted here are about 990,000 clones, approximately 78% occurring once; the ten biggest clones make up 0.5% to 0.65%. With 4 bases removed from V and 0 bases from J, the gap between germline ends came to 6 bases. Germline CDR1 SGHNT, CDR2 YYREEE (reference sequence). The CDR3 is made up of 13 amino acids.

This TCR derives from a man aged 18 to 29 in good health. Some clones in this sample may be carry-over from other donors' samples. V and J are TRBV5-4 and TRBJ2-3; D is uncertain. Sequencing was carried out using memory CD4+ T cells from PBMCs. Subset meaning: CD45RA-negative fraction. For the CDR3, the DNA is TGTGCCAGCAGCAGTACTAGCACAGATACGCAGTATTTT. Protein product: CASSSTSTDTQYF.